The 24 T cell receptor beta chains given below trace back to one sample, sequenced in a study of blood T cell repertoires in COVID-19. The table came from immunoSEQ multiplex PCR; TCRdb's copy has only in-frame clones and leaves some out. The data hold about 120,000 clones, with 85% to 90% observed a single time. Sequencing used peripheral blood. The receptors were sampled from a human donor in a cohort sampled during active COVID-19.

The chain uses TRBV4-2 and TRBJ1-1; 7 positions agree with TRBD1. The V segment lost 1 base and the J segment 8 bases; nucleotides outside the gene matches: 7. CDR1 LGHNA and CDR2 YNFKEQ come from the germline V gene. This CDR3 is 14 amino acids long. In DNA form, the CDR3 reads TGTGCCAGCAGCCAAGCACAGGGGAAGGTGGAAGCTTTCTTT. This gives the protein CASSQAQGKVEAFF.

The V gene is TRBV2, the J gene TRBJ1-4, with TRBD1 identical over 7 bases. This CDR3 contains 12 residues. V shed 4 bases and J 8 bases; nucleotides not matched to a gene: 1. Per germline, CDR1 SNHLY and CDR2 FYNNEI. The CDR3 region is CASSGRGEKLFF. The CDR3 DNA is TGTGCCAGCAGTGGCAGGGGGGAAAAACTGTTTTTT.

The CDR3 bases are TGCGCCAGCAGCCATCCCCGACAGGGTATGGCAGATACGCAGTATTTT. Translation gives CASSHPRQGMADTQYF. The chain has TRBV4-1 and TRBJ2-3, with TRBD1 matching 7 bases. The trim removed 3 bases at V and 4 bases at J, leaving 10 bases unmatched. CDR3 length: 16 amino acids. CDR1 and CDR2 from the germline V gene are MGHRA and YSYEKL.

The V call is TRBV19, the J call TRBJ1-5; D gene ambiguous. Germline assignment: CDR1 LNHDA and CDR2 SQIVND (reference sequence). The CDR3 is made up of 14 amino acids. Deletions cut 8 bases from V and 1 base from J, with 12 bases between. This CDR3 reads CASRGGLSNQPQHF. The CDR3 region has the DNA TGTGCCAGTCGTGGCGGTCTCAGCAATCAGCCCCAGCATTTT. Full variable domain (outside the CDR3, taken from reference TRBV19 and TRBJ1-5): DGGITQSPKYLFRKEGQNVTLSCEQNLNHDAMYWYRQDPGQGLRLIYYSQIVNDFQKGDIAEGYSVSREKKESFPLTVTSAQKNPTAFYLCASRGGLSNQPQHFGDGTRLSIL.

The V call is TRBV21-1, the J call TRBJ1-2. TRBV21-1 is termed a pseudogene. The CDR3 length is 16 residues. The CDR3 here is CASSRPGAPLAYGYTF. In DNA form, the CDR3 reads TGTGCCAGCAGCAGACCGGGAGCTCCTCTGGCGTATGGCTACACCTTC.

The chain is built from TRBV19 and TRBJ1-1; D is undetermined. The germline V gene has CDR1 LNHDA and CDR2 SQIVND (reference sequence). This CDR3 is 17 amino acids long. V was shortened by 0 bases and J by 6 bases, with 20 bases between the two germline ends. This CDR3 reads CASSIDPYTVRFSEAFF. Written as DNA, the CDR3 is TGTGCCAGTAGTATAGACCCTTACACCGTTCGATTCTCTGAAGCTTTCTTT.

This rearrangement joins TRBV28 to TRBJ1-3; perhaps TRBD1 as D (5 bases). This CDR3 has 17 amino acids. In germline, CDR1 is MDHEN, CDR2 SYDVKM. Trimming stripped 3 bases from V and 1 base from J, with 16 bases between. Here the CDR3 DNA reads TGTGCCAGCAGTTTTCTCCCGGCAGGGAAGTCTGGAAACACCATATATTTT. Translating it yields CASSFLPAGKSGNTIYF.

This rearrangement joins TRBV5-1 to TRBJ1-1; D may be TRBD1 (6 bases). Germline V lookup: CDR1 SGHRS, CDR2 YFSETQ. Trimming pared 0 bases from V and 4 bases from J, leaving 10 bases between. The CDR3 has 14 amino acids. The CDR3 nucleotides are TGCGCCAGCAGCTTGGACAGGGTGGGCACTGAAGCTTTCTTT. Amino acids: CASSLDRVGTEAFF.

The V gene is TRBV27, the J gene TRBJ1-5, with D unclear. Deletions cut 8 bases from V and 10 bases from J, with 12 bases between. The CDR3 has 11 residues. The V gene's germline CDR1 is MNHEY and CDR2 SMNVEV (reference sequence). This CDR3 reads CASGEAGPQHF. The CDR3 nucleotides read TGTGCCAGCGGGGAGGCGGGTCCCCAGCATTTT.

The V call is TRBV29-1, the J call TRBJ1-1; unclear D gene. Germline values: CDR1 SQVTM, CDR2 ANQGSEA. Trimming cost V 4 bases and J 0 bases, with 9 bases left between them. The CDR3 covers 13 residues. In DNA form, the CDR3 reads TGCAGCGTTGCATGGCGGGTGAACACTGAAGCTTTCTTT. Protein sequence: CSVAWRVNTEAFF.

The rearrangement links TRBV7-9 to TRBJ1-4; 7 nucleotides agree with TRBD1. CDR1 and CDR2 (germline): SEHNR, FQNEAQ (reference sequence). The CDR3 sequence is 16 residues long. With 0 bases clipped from V and 4 bases from J, the junction kept 5 bases outside the gene matches. CDR3 sequence (DNA): TGTGCCAGCAGCTTAGCGAACGGGGACAGTAATGAAAAACTGTTTTTT. This gives the protein CASSLANGDSNEKLFF.

The rearrangement joins TRBV18 to TRBJ1-2, with unresolved D. The V gene's germline CDR1 is KGHSH and CDR2 LQKENI. Trimming shortened V by 0 bases and J by 5 bases, and 10 bases separated the two germline ends. This CDR3 comprises 14 residues. The CDR3 DNA reads TGTGCCAGCTCACCACCTTCCAGTAATTATGGCTACACCTTC. Its protein is CASSPPSSNYGYTF. The full variable domain, with the rest looked up from reference TRBV18 and TRBJ1-2, is NAGVMQNPRHLVRRRGQEARLRCSPMKGHSHVYWYRQLPEEGLKFMVYLQKENIIDESGMPKERFSAEFPKEGPSILRIQQVVRGDSAAYFCASSPPSSNYGYTFGSGTRLTVV.

The CDR3 DNA reads as TGTGCCAGCAGCTCGGGACAGGCGGGAGAGACCCAGTACTTC. It encodes CASSSGQAGETQYF. The rearrangement uses TRBV9 and TRBJ2-5; the match to TRBD1 covers 8 bases. Per the germline V gene, CDR1 is SGDLS and CDR2 is YYNGEE. The CDR3 runs 14 residues. J was trimmed by 4 bases and V by 4 bases; bases with no gene match: 6.

This clone was seen more than once but under ten times. The gene calls are TRBV27 and TRBJ1-6; D remains ambiguous. CDR1 and CDR2 from the germline V gene are MNHEY and SMNVEV (reference sequence). The CDR3 loop spans 16 amino acids. V lost 7 bases and J 7 bases, leaving 20 bases between the germline ends. CDR3 DNA sequence: TGTGCCAGCACCGCTCGGGTGACTCGAAGGAATTCACCCCTCCACTTT. It translates to CASTARVTRRNSPLHF.

The CDR3 DNA is TGTGCCAGCAGCTTATCGGCTAGATACGGGGGTGGGGAGACCCAGTACTTC. As protein: CASSLSARYGGGETQYF. The chain links TRBV7-2 to TRBJ2-5, with D possibly being TRBD2 (6 bases). CDR1 SGHTA and CDR2 FQGNSA come from the germline V gene. The CDR3 is 17 amino acids. Trimming shortened V by 2 bases and J by 5 bases, and 21 bases separated the two germline ends.

V usage is TRBV28 and J usage is TRBJ2-7; TRBD1 aligns across 9 bases. The V gene end was trimmed by 6 bases and the J gene end by 3 bases; junction bases not matched to a gene: 6. CDR1 is MDHEN and CDR2 is SYDVKM in the germline V gene. This CDR3 is 14 amino acids long. The DNA of the CDR3 is TGTGCCAGCAGGTACGGGACAGGGAGCTACGAGCAGTACTTC. Its protein product is CASRYGTGSYEQYF.

V is TRBV28 and J is TRBJ2-1; 10 bases match TRBD2. This CDR3 has 14 residues. Germline V gene lookup returns CDR1 MDHEN and CDR2 SYDVKM. Trimming removed 8 bases from V and 9 bases from J; junction bases left unmatched: 10. CDR3 residues: CASLNAGTSVEQFF. The CDR3 DNA reads as TGTGCCAGCCTCAACGCAGGGACTAGCGTTGAGCAGTTCTTC.

The rearrangement uses TRBV5-4 and TRBJ2-7; TRBD2 matches 10 bases. The V segment lost 2 bases and the J segment 5 bases; nucleotides outside the gene matches: 7. In germline, CDR1 is SGHNT, CDR2 YYREEE (reference sequence). The CDR3 sequence is 15 residues long. The CDR3 protein is CASSFRSGRENEQYF. DNA of the CDR3: TGTGCCAGCAGCTTCAGAAGCGGGAGGGAGAACGAGCAGTACTTC.

The chain employs TRBV2 and TRBJ2-7; 10 bases are a match to TRBD2. The CDR3 extends over 16 amino acids. Germline V gives CDR1 SNHLY, CDR2 FYNNEI. With 4 bases clipped from V and 5 bases from J, the junction kept 11 bases outside the gene matches. The CDR3 region is CASSAPRGTSVHEQYF. Written as DNA, the CDR3 is TGTGCCAGCAGTGCACCCCGCGGGACTAGCGTTCACGAGCAGTACTTC.

CDR3 in amino acids: CASSVADSTYEQYF. The CDR3 DNA reads TGTGCCAGCAGCGTAGCGGACAGTACCTACGAGCAGTACTTC. This chain uses TRBV9 with TRBJ2-7; D is perhaps TRBD1 (6 bases). V was pared by 0 bases and J by 2 bases, with 9 bases between. Germline V gives CDR1 SGDLS, CDR2 YYNGEE. The CDR3 runs 14 residues.

The genes are TRBV4-1 and TRBJ1-2, with D possibly being TRBD1 (6 bases). This CDR3 region has 16 residues. In germline, CDR1 is MGHRA, CDR2 YSYEKL. With 3 bases removed from V and 4 bases from J, the gap between germline ends came to 18 bases. CDR3 coding DNA: TGCGCCAGCAGCCACCCTGCGAGGGGGACTAGCTATGGCTACACCTTC. It yields the protein CASSHPARGTSYGYTF.

The chain uses TRBV30 and TRBJ1-5; 7 nucleotides align to TRBD1. The CDR3 spans 15 residues. CDR1 is GTSNPN, CDR2 SVGIG, per germline (reference sequence). The trim removed 2 bases at V and 3 bases at J, leaving 7 bases unmatched. The CDR3 sequence: CAWSQTGPYNQPQHF. CDR3 DNA: TGTGCCTGGAGTCAGACAGGGCCGTACAATCAGCCCCAGCATTTT.

The genes are TRBV10-3 and TRBJ2-5; 9 positions match TRBD2. The CDR3 length is 13 residues. Trimming cost V 11 bases and J 5 bases; bases outside gene matches: 9. Per germline, CDR1 ENHRY and CDR2 SYGVKD. CDR3 loop: CAAGGSVAETQYF. For the CDR3, the DNA is TGTGCCGCGGGGGGGTCGGTGGCGGAGACCCAGTACTTC.

The CDR3 sequence: CASRPGHGTGELFF. The DNA for the CDR3 is TGTGCCAGTCGCCCGGGACACGGGACCGGGGAGCTGTTTTTT. This rearrangement joins TRBV19 to TRBJ2-2; D possibly corresponds to TRBD1 (6 bases). The CDR3 totals 14 residues. V lost 8 bases to trimming and J lost 5 bases, with 15 bases between them. CDR1 is LNHDA and CDR2 is SQIVND in the germline V gene (reference sequence).